This is a list of T cell receptor beta chains from one sample in a study of blood T cell repertoires in COVID-19. Clones were read by immunoSEQ multiplex PCR, and TCRdb kept only the in-frame ones, dropping some. The sample records roughly 230,000 clones, roughly 91% being singletons. The sequenced material came from PBMCs or T cells enriched from blood (not recorded which). These receptors were taken from a man between 25 and 39 years old in a cohort exposed to, infected with or recovered from COVID-19 (not recorded which). Both conserved end residues are part of each CDR3. A D gene is named only where the DNA matches it firmly. Clone size is not always given. Where it is, it says once, few, many or a class for expanded clones.

abundance,v_gene,d_gene,j_gene,CDR3nt,CDR3aa
NA,TRBV7-8,NA,TRBJ2-5,TGTGCCAGCAGCTTAAGGGGGTCCCAAGAGACCCAGTACTTC,CASSLRGSQETQYF
NA,TRBV9,NA,TRBJ2-1,TGTGCCAGCAGCGTAGGCTTAGAATCCTACAATGAGCAGTTCTTC,CASSVGLESYNEQFF
once,TRBV28,NA,TRBJ1-1,TGTGCCAGCAGCCCCGCGGCAGGGAAAGGAGCTTTCTTT,CASSPAAGKGAFF
NA,TRBV7-3,NA,TRBJ2-7,TGTGCCAGCAGCTTAGCGGAGGACGAGCAGTACTTC,CASSLAEDEQYF
NA,TRBV7-9,NA,TRBJ1-4,TGTGCCAGCAGCTTATTGACAGCTTCAACTAATGAAAAACTGTTTTTT,CASSLLTASTNEKLFF
NA,TRBV27,NA,TRBJ2-3,TGTGCCAGCAGTTTATTGCTTAGAGGTGTGGATACGCAGTATTTT,CASSLLLRGVDTQYF
NA,TRBV27,TRBD1,TRBJ2-7,TGTGCCAGCAGTCCTAAGGCCGGGACAGGCGCCGAGCAGTACTTC,CASSPKAGTGAEQYF
NA,TRBV7-2,NA,TRBJ1-3,TGTGCCAGCAGCTTAGCTCAGGGTTCTGGAAACACCATATATTTT,CASSLAQGSGNTIYF
NA,TRBV13,TRBD2,TRBJ2-1,TGTGCCAGCAGCCAAGGACTAGCGGTAATAAATGAGCAGTTCTTC,CASSQGLAVINEQFF
NA,TRBV11-2,NA,TRBJ1-3,TGTGCCAGCAGCCCTATAATGGGAAAGGGAGACACCATATATTTT,CASSPIMGKGDTIYF
once,TRBV18,NA,TRBJ1-3,TGTGCCAGCTCACCATTGAGAGGGACTCAGGGAGACCCCATATATTTT,CASSPLRGTQGDPIYF
NA,TRBV5-1,TRBD2,TRBJ2-7,TGCGCCAGCAGCAGGGGACTAGCATCGGACGAGCAGTACTTC,CASSRGLASDEQYF
NA,TRBV10-1,TRBD1,TRBJ2-3,TGCGCCAGCAGTGAGACGCCCGGGGACAGGGGGAGAGATACGCAGTATTTT,CASSETPGDRGRDTQYF
NA,TRBV11-2,NA,TRBJ2-1,TGTGCCAGCAGCTTACCAGGTTTGCCTGAGCAGTTCTTC,CASSLPGLPEQFF
NA,TRBV19,TRBD1,TRBJ1-5,TGTGCCAGTAGGATCGGACAGGAGGCAGGAGGGAGATATCAGCCCCAGCATTTT,CASRIGQEAGGRYQPQHF
few,TRBV5-5,TRBD1,TRBJ2-1,TGTGCCAGCAGCTTGTGGACAGGGGAACACAATGAGCAGTTCTTC,CASSLWTGEHNEQFF
NA,TRBV6-5,NA,TRBJ2-3,TGTGCCAGCAAAGACAGGACTAGCACAGATACGCAGTATTTT,CASKDRTSTDTQYF
NA,TRBV5-4,NA,TRBJ2-6,TGTGCCAGCAGCTTCCAGGGGTCTGGGGCCAACGTCCTGACTTTC,CASSFQGSGANVLTF
NA,TRBV9,TRBD1,TRBJ2-3,TGTGCCAGCAGCGGGGGTAGGGACAGGGGAAACACAGATACGCAGTATTTT,CASSGGRDRGNTDTQYF
NA,TRBV18,TRBD2,TRBJ2-1,TGTGCCAGCTCACCGGGGAACCTAGCGGGAGATAATGAGCAGTTCTTC,CASSPGNLAGDNEQFF
NA,TRBV14,TRBD1,TRBJ1-2,TGTGCCAGCAGCCGCCGGGGACAGGGAACCTTAGATGGCTACACCTTC,CASSRRGQGTLDGYTF
NA,TRBV6-5,NA,TRBJ2-1,TGTGCCAGCAGTACCGGGAGTGTGAACAATGAGCAGTTCTTC,CASSTGSVNNEQFF
few,TRBV10-3,TRBD1,TRBJ1-1,TGTGCCATCAGTGAAACAGGGGCAAGCGCTGAAGCTTTCTTT,CAISETGASAEAFF